A single sample is the source of the 19 T cell receptor beta chains below, sequenced in a study of T cell responses to AZD1222 COVID-19 vaccine. TCRdb's table, derived via immunoSEQ multiplex PCR, lists solely in-frame clones and lacks some. The table includes some 130,000 clones, 90% to 95% detected once. Sequencing was performed on peripheral blood, taken 28 days after the second AZD1222 dose. These TCRs come from an adult who received the AZD1222 COVID-19 vaccine.

V is TRBV19 and J is TRBJ1-5; 9 bases are shared with TRBD1. V was clipped by 8 bases and J by 4 bases; unmatched bases: 15. The length of the CDR3 is 17 residues. Germline loops: CDR1 LNHDA, CDR2 SQIVND (reference sequence). The CDR3 loop is CASAGRPGQGRNQPQHF. DNA of the CDR3: TGTGCCAGTGCGGGACGCCCGGGACAGGGCCGAAATCAGCCCCAGCATTTT.

This clone is a singleton in its sample. This chain connects TRBV5-4 to TRBJ2-3; TRBD2 matches at 11 bases. Germline V lookup: CDR1 SGHNT, CDR2 YYREEE (reference sequence). V dropped 4 bases and J dropped 10; count of bases not matched to a gene: 11. The CDR3 has 15 amino acids. In DNA, the CDR3 is TGTGCCAGCAGCGCCTTAGCGGGGGGGCCGGATCCGCAGTATTTT. Protein product: CASSALAGGPDPQYF.

The genes are TRBV28 and TRBJ1-5; D might be TRBD1 (6 bases). The germline CDR1 and CDR2 sequences are MDHEN and SYDVKM. Trimming pared 1 base from V and 2 bases from J, leaving 6 bases between. The CDR3 is 14 amino acids. The CDR3 DNA reads as TGTGCCAGCAGTTTATCAGGGGGCAATCAGCCCCAGCATTTT. It specifies CASSLSGGNQPQHF.

This clone was found once. The V call is TRBV12-3 or TRBV12-4, the J call TRBJ1-5, with no clear D. Trimming left V 3 bases short and J 6 bases short, with 9 bases between. The CDR3 is 13 residues long. The CDR3 is CASSLEGPQPQHF. The CDR3 coding sequence is TGTGCCAGCAGTTTGGAAGGCCCTCAGCCCCAGCATTTT.

The chain employs TRBV6-5 and TRBJ1-6, with D possibly matching TRBD1 (6 bases). This CDR3 region has 15 residues. CDR1 and CDR2 from the germline V gene are MNHEY and SVGAGI. Trimming removed 4 bases from V and 5 bases from J, with 12 bases in between. CDR3 coding DNA: TGTGCCAGCAGTTTCCTCGGGACAAATAATTCACCCCTCCACTTT. Residues: CASSFLGTNNSPLHF.

The chain combines TRBV4-3 with TRBJ1-1, with TRBD1 matching over 8 bases. CDR1 is LGHNA and CDR2 is YSLEER in the germline V gene. V dropped 3 bases and J dropped 0; count of bases not matched to a gene: 9. This CDR3 contains 17 residues. For the CDR3, the DNA is TGCGCCAGCAGCCACCGCGGGACAGGCACCCTGAACACTGAAGCTTTCTTT. The encoded protein is CASSHRGTGTLNTEAFF.

The chain links TRBV19 to TRBJ1-1, with TRBD1 matching 11 bases. The J segment lost 4 bases and the V segment lost 11 bases, leaving 6 bases of the junction unmatched. This CDR3 contains 13 residues. CDR1 and CDR2 (germline): LNHDA, SQIVND (reference sequence). This CDR3 reads CASGTGGFTEAFF. DNA of the CDR3: TGTGCCTCAGGGACAGGGGGGTTCACTGAAGCTTTCTTT.

This chain links TRBV18 with TRBJ1-1, with a weak D call TRBD1 (5 bases). The V end was cut by 3 bases, the J end by 4 bases, with 18 bases between. Germline CDR1 reads KGHSH; CDR2 reads LQKENI. The CDR3 loop spans 16 amino acids. In DNA form, the CDR3 reads TGTGCCAGCTCACCGGGGAGTCCACAGGAGGGCACTGAAGCTTTCTTT. Translated, it gives CASSPGSPQEGTEAFF.

In this sample, this clone turned up once. The genes are TRBV9 and TRBJ1-6; 10 bases fit TRBD1. With 4 bases clipped from V and 13 bases from J, the junction kept 8 bases outside the gene matches. Germline loops: CDR1 SGDLS, CDR2 YYNGEE. This CDR3 comprises 14 residues. For the CDR3, the DNA is TGTGCCAGCAGCCTCCTCGGACAGGGGGAGCCCCTCCACTTT. It translates to CASSLLGQGEPLHF.

This clone was picked up a small number of times. This rearrangement joins TRBV12-3 or TRBV12-4 to TRBJ1-2; D may be TRBD1 (5 bases). There are 13 residues in the CDR3. V was trimmed by 5 bases and J by 4 bases, leaving 11 bases between them. The CDR3 nucleotides are TGTGCCAGCAGTGTGGACATCGCCTATGGCTACACCTTC. Residues: CASSVDIAYGYTF.

The V gene is TRBV7-2, the J gene TRBJ1-2; TRBD1 might be the D (5 bases). Trimming removed 1 base at V and 5 bases at J, with 14 bases between. Germline V gene lookup returns CDR1 SGHTA and CDR2 FQGNSA. The CDR3 loop spans 15 amino acids. The CDR3 nucleotides are TGTGCCAGCAGCTTAGGTGGCAGGGAGGCTTATGGCTACACCTTC. Amino acids: CASSLGGREAYGYTF.

The chain recombines TRBV18 with TRBJ1-6; unclear D gene. Germline CDR1 is KGHSH and CDR2 is LQKENI. The germline V and J ends were trimmed by 1 base and 3 bases, with 13 bases remaining between them. This CDR3 contains 17 residues. As DNA, the CDR3 is TGTGCCAGCTCACCACGCGCCACAGAGAACTATAATTCACCCCTCCACTTT. It is translated as CASSPRATENYNSPLHF.

The chain joins TRBV30 to TRBJ2-1, with 9 bases that match TRBD2. In germline, CDR1 is GTSNPN, CDR2 SVGIG (reference sequence). With 1 base clipped from V and 6 bases from J, the junction kept 4 bases outside the gene matches. The CDR3 contains 14 residues. CDR3: CAWSGASGVNEQFF. The CDR3 DNA sequence: TGTGCCTGGAGTGGGGCTAGCGGGGTCAATGAGCAGTTCTTC.

This chain connects TRBV7-9 to TRBJ1-2; no firm D call. In germline, CDR1 is SEHNR, CDR2 FQNEAQ (reference sequence). The CDR3 runs to 11 residues. V dropped 5 bases and J dropped 6 bases, with 7 bases sitting between them. DNA for the CDR3: TGTGCCAGCAGCCAGGCAGATGGCTACACCTTC. Translated, it gives CASSQADGYTF.

V and J are TRBV27 and TRBJ1-2; 8 bases match TRBD1. J lost 5 bases, V lost 2 bases, and 7 bases had no gene match. The CDR3 covers 15 residues. The germline V gene encodes CDR1 MNHEY and CDR2 SMNVEV (reference sequence). CDR3 loop: CASSLLSDRGYGYTF. The CDR3 bases are TGTGCCAGCAGTTTACTTTCCGACAGGGGATATGGCTACACCTTC.

DNA for the CDR3: TGTGCCAGCAGCTTAAGGCCTAGCGGGTACCAAGAGACCCAGTACTTC. It encodes CASSLRPSGYQETQYF. This chain links TRBV7-8 with TRBJ2-5; 8 bases map to TRBD2. The junction had 5 bases not matched to a gene; V was cut back by 2 bases and J by 0 bases. This CDR3 comprises 16 residues. The germline CDR1 and CDR2 sequences are SGHVS and FQNEAQ. The whole variable domain, remainder taken from reference TRBV7-8 and TRBJ2-5, is GAGVSQSPRYKVAKRGQDVALRCDPISGHVSLFWYQQALGQGPEFLTYFQNEAQLDKSGLPSDRFFAERPEGSVSTLKIQRTQQEDSAVYLCASSLRPSGYQETQYFGPGTRLLVL.

This sequence joins TRBV4-2 and TRBJ2-2, with 8 positions matching TRBD2. The CDR3 covers 16 residues. Germline V gene data show CDR1 as LGHNA and CDR2 as YNFKEQ. After removal of 0 bases from V and 7 bases from J, the junction contained 7 bases not matched to a gene. The CDR3 nucleotides read TGTGCCAGCAGCCAAGATGTAGCGGGGTACGGCGGGGAGCTGTTTTTT. Residues: CASSQDVAGYGGELFF.

The chain has TRBV5-4 and TRBJ2-5; 9 bases match TRBD2. Germline V lookup: CDR1 SGHNT, CDR2 YYREEE (reference sequence). V shed 4 bases and J 4 bases; nucleotides not matched to a gene: 11. The CDR3 covers 16 residues. The DNA of the CDR3 is TGTGCCAGCAGCCAGAGCGCGCGGGGGGGGAGAGAGACCCAGTACTTC. Translated, it gives CASSQSARGGRETQYF.

The chain is built from TRBV4-2 and TRBJ1-3; D is ambiguous. The CDR3 length is 17 residues. Germline V gene lookup returns CDR1 LGHNA and CDR2 YNFKEQ. The V gene lost 4 bases and the J gene lost 4 bases, with 20 bases spanning the gap. In nucleotides, the CDR3 is TGTGCCAGCAGCCCATTCGGAGCACATGATTTGGGAAACACCATATATTTT. Translating gives CASSPFGAHDLGNTIYF.